This paragraph covers one T cell receptor (beta chain) sequence. The antigen remains unidentified. This entry comes from a study of shared clonotypes between healthy human individuals. The study, taken as a whole, reports: Larger estimated richness was generally recorded for naive subsets relative to memory subsets.

This table comes from immunoSEQ multiplex PCR, and its TCRdb copy is limited to in-frame clones, with some not included. The table has roughly 1 million clones, 65% to 75% seen once. With 5 bases clipped from V and 8 bases from J, the junction kept 11 bases outside the gene matches. Germline CDR1 is SEHNR and CDR2 is FQNEAQ (reference sequence). The CDR3 sequence is 15 residues long. The rearrangement links TRBV7-9 to TRBJ2-1, with 8 positions matching TRBD2. Sequenced material: memory CD4+ T cells sorted from blood. Stated subset: CD45RA-negative fraction. The clonotype originates from a man between 18 and 35 years old in good health. The CDR3 loop is CASSPGGAGGDEQFF. In DNA, the CDR3 is TGTGCCAGCAGCCCCGGGGGGGCAGGCGGGGATGAGCAGTTCTTC.